There are many counts of the clone carrying this T cell receptor beta chain. The target antigen is unknown. The data were taken from a study of regulatory T cells in long-lasting Graves disease. The time point: newly diagnosed GD, antithyroid drugs for less than 3 months. PBMCs were the source of the RNA used for TCR sequencing. Overall study results and limits: Examination was confined to peripheral blood, excluding thyroid tissue.

Arm-PCR with iRepertoire HTBI primers amplified the CDR3 regions for these TCR beta libraries. MiXCR, run by TCRdb on the multiplex PCR reads, gives a single entry per CDR3 protein. The table shows approximately 440,000 distinct CDR3 sequences, with about a sixth occurring only once. These same data were also listed under a study on T cells in Graves' hyperthyroidism and ophthalmopathy. As that report states: Peripheral blood also featured most of the thyroid clonotypes expanded above 0.001.

Sequenced here: peripheral blood mononuclear cells (PBMCs), sampled at new diagnosis, from a patient treated with antithyroid drugs. The sequence was collected from a man in his forties with Graves disease.

The DNA of the CDR3 is TGTGCCAGCAGTTCTCCCCAGGGGGCGAACACCGGGGAGCTGTTTTTT. Amino acid sequence: CASSSPQGANTGELFF. The genes are TRBV28 and TRBJ2-2, with 7 bases that match TRBD1. The CDR3 is 16 amino acids. J lost 0 bases, V lost 4 bases, and 5 bases had no gene match. CDR1 is MDHEN, CDR2 SYDVKM, per germline.